The source of this T cell receptor (beta chain) is a study of blood T cells in healthy people across ages. Study findings and constraints: The recorded TCR beta diversity per million T cells decreased in a roughly linear manner with age.

Ranging in age from about 6 to 95, the donors were healthy Caucasian individuals from Russia. This clonotype was observed once. No antigen is known for it. The CDR3 is 15 residues long. Trimming took 4 bases from V and 4 from J; bases not matched to a gene: 5. Per the germline V gene, CDR1 is SGHTA and CDR2 is FQGNSA. Combining a sample-barcoded 5' primer with a J-beta primer mix, a second PCR ran for 7 to 11 cycles. Each cDNA molecule was tagged by a template-switch adaptor that had 12 random nucleotides. Each sample yielded at least 2.5 million CDR3-containing paired-end reads. TCRdb re-derived calls from the 5' RACE reads in MiXCR, one entry per CDR3 protein. The sample has about 700,000 distinct CDR3 sequences, approximately 30% seen once.

This chain joins TRBV7-2 and TRBJ2-1; 9 bases fit TRBD2. Sample: blood. This receptor was taken from a woman of 80 years or more in good health. The CDR3: CASSSTSGQYNEQFF. The CDR3 DNA is TGTGCCAGCAGCTCAACTAGCGGGCAGTACAATGAGCAGTTCTTC.